The source of this TCR beta chain is a study of beta chain features in type 1 diabetes (dated by TCRdb to 2017 to 2018). Regarding the complete study: Mean age, gender distribution, total cell number and subset yield were not different between patients and healthy donors. A total of about 100 million sorted cells were examined across all samples, and RNA yield correlated strongly with the number of cells per subset. The study compared TCRB repertoires of sorted circulating CD4+ T cell subsets between recently diagnosed type 1 diabetes patients and matched healthy donors. Regulatory and stem cell-like memory subsets were isolated from only 8 patients and about eight healthy donors, whereas naive and central memory subsets came from all 30 or so donors.

Paper-wide results and their limitations: Because cDNA was sequenced instead of genomic DNA, activated cells with high expression could be over-represented, although the groups did not differ in activation or CD3 levels. Shorter templates might be favored by PCR, yet because patient and control samples were amplified and corrected together, any such skew would affect both groups equally. The naive, central memory and regulatory TCRB repertoires appeared to resemble one another more closely among patients than among healthy donors. Because small numbers of individuals were included in the HLA sub-analyses, any influence of HLA type on TCRB rearrangement was left unresolved. At VDJ recombination sites, type 1 diabetes patients had fewer insertions and more deleted nucleotides, which implies abnormalities in thymic rearrangement. A moderate but significant shortening of TCRB CDR3 length was observed in type 1 diabetes patients in all four CD4+ subsets.

The High Capacity cDNA Reverse Transcription Kit was used to reverse transcribe all of the isolated RNA, meaning that expressed TCRB transcripts were what got sequenced. Naive, central memory and regulatory T cell samples underwent deep immunoSEQ sequencing, averaging around 4 million total reads per sample. Sorted cells were lysed in RLT buffer, and RNA was extracted using DNase-treated RNeasy Micro or Mini kits according to cell number. To prevent cross-contamination, each cell subset was processed individually, whereas patient and healthy donor samples were processed jointly. Using the immunoSEQ multiplex PCR, TCRB sequences were amplified from cDNA into 87-bp fragments spanning the CDR3 region. Sequencing of the amplicons was performed on the Illumina HiSeq platform. For the original study's pipeline: Synthetic template baselines were used to correct PCR bias computationally, reads within Hamming distance 2 were collapsed together, and singletons that could not be merged were discarded. Reads were aligned to IMGT to assign V, D and J genes, CDR3 length, and insertions or deletions at six rearrangement sites. Within each subset, clonotype counts were normalized to sorted cell number, after which true diversity and Gini coefficients were computed with the tcR R package. The overlap coefficient, calculated on TCRB nucleotide sequences, was used to quantify repertoire sharing. Out-of-frame TCRB sequences from naive cells were analyzed to stand in for the pre-selection repertoire. TCRdb mirrors the immuneACCESS table, restricted to in-frame sequences. Some clones are absent from its copies; in checked studies, under half trace to an unresolved V gene, and the reason for the others is unknown. V and J calls and clone size come straight from that table; D and trimming were deduced from the DNA. This sample comprises some 700,000 clones, about an eighth of them detected only once. Of the sample, approximately 0.021% falls within the top ten clones.

Only a few counts were recorded for this clone. Its recognized antigen is unknown. There are no base qualities to consult, and no much larger clone falls within one base. V trim: 1 base; J trim: 0 bases; unmatched bases: 3. CDR3 length: 16 amino acids, cysteine to phenylalanine. Here the CDR3 DNA is all that survives: 48 bases in frame from base 1. The germline V gene (reference sequence) yields LNHNV for CDR1 and YYDKDF for CDR2. From each donor, a single peripheral blood sample of about 100 mL on average was drawn into heparinised tubes. Using a panel that included CD45RO, CCR7, CD25, CD127, CD95 and CD27, naive, central memory, regulatory and stem cell-like memory CD4+ T cells were sorted on a BD FACSAria II. Purity was above 95% for every sorted population. PBMCs were isolated right away by Lymphoprep density gradient centrifugation and were stained directly, without culture. To minimize batch effects, samples were stained and sorted in pairs, one healthy donor with one patient per experiment.

The sequenced sample consisted of naive CD4+ T cells from blood. The sample's cell subset or site, from its label and the paper: true naive CD4+ T cells. The V gene is TRBV15 and the J gene is TRBJ2-3; 8 nucleotides in the junction match TRBD1. The TCR sequence derives from a man aged 18 to 30 with type 1 diabetes. The DNA sequence reads TGTGCCACCAGCAGAGCCGGGGACAGGAGCACAGATACGCAGTATTTT. It translates as CATSRAGDRSTDTQYF.